This is a list of T cell receptor beta chains from one sample in a study of sequential checkpoint blockade in melanoma. Repertoires were generated with immunoSEQ multiplex PCR, while TCRdb's copy carries only in-frame clones and drops some. The sample contains about 7,700 clones, around 60% of which appear only once. The sequencing used CD8+ T cells sorted from blood (inferred from file names), collected from a patient given nivolumab and ipilimumab in sequence. The receptors derive from a human donor with melanoma. Both conserved end residues are part of each CDR3. The D gene is left open where the match is weak. Some rows have no size entry. The others give once, few or many, or a class for an expanded clone.

D gene	V gene	clone size	J gene	CDR3 DNA	CDR3 protein
TRBD2	TRBV5-4	.	TRBJ2-7	TGTGCCAGCAGCGGAGGAGCATCTAGCGGCTACGAGCAGTACTTC	CASSGGASSGYEQYF
TRBD2	TRBV27	.	TRBJ2-7	TGTGCCAGCAGTTCCTCACTAGCGGAGTCCTACGAGCAGTACTTC	CASSSSLAESYEQYF
.	TRBV19	few	TRBJ1-1	TGTGCCAGTAGTATCAGGGCAAACGAAGCTTTCTTT	CASSIRANEAFF
.	TRBV5-6	.	TRBJ2-5	TGTGCCAGCAGCAAACTGTACGAGATTGAGCAGTACTTC	CASSKLYEIEQYF
.	TRBV10-3	.	TRBJ2-7	TGTGCCATCAGCGGGACCCGGGACACCGCCTACGAGCAGTACTTC	CAISGTRDTAYEQYF
.	TRBV29-1	.	TRBJ2-7	TGCAGCGTTGAGGCAGGATCCTACGAGCAGTACTTC	CSVEAGSYEQYF
.	TRBV7-2	.	TRBJ2-7	TGTGCCAGCAGCCCCTCTTTAGAGCAGTACTTC	CASSPSLEQYF
TRBD1	TRBV7-9	few	TRBJ1-5	TGTGCCAGCAGTTTGGGACAGGGGGGATATCAGCCCCAGCATTTT	CASSLGQGGYQPQHF
.	TRBV21-1	few	TRBJ1-2	TGTGCCAGCAGCTGGAGGGACAGGGCTCCTAACTATGGCTACACCTTC	CASSWRDRAPNYGYTF
.	TRBV11-2	.	TRBJ2-7	TGTGCCAGCAGCTTAGTAGACAGGAGAACCTACGAGCAGTACTTC	CASSLVDRRTYEQYF
.	TRBV27	.	TRBJ2-2	TGTGCCAGCAGTCTCCACAGGACCGGGGAGCTGTTTTTT	CASSLHRTGELFF
TRBD2	TRBV10-3	.	TRBJ2-7	TGTGCCTCTCGACTAGCGGGTGGGAGGGTCGAGCAGTACTTC	CASRLAGGRVEQYF
.	TRBV19	.	TRBJ2-7	TGTGCCAGTAGTATCGGCAGGGGTCCCTACGAGCAGTACTTC	CASSIGRGPYEQYF
.	TRBV12-1	.	TRBJ2-1	TGTGCCAGCAGGGCTAGCGGTTTTTACAATGAGCAGTTCTTC	CASRASGFYNEQFF
.	TRBV9	.	TRBJ1-1	TGTGCCAGCAGCGCGGGGAATGAAGCTTTCTTT	CASSAGNEAFF
.	TRBV29-1	.	TRBJ2-7	TGCAGCGTGCGTTTTTTGGACAGAACCTACGAGCAGTACTTC	CSVRFLDRTYEQYF
.	TRBV7-2	.	TRBJ2-1	TGTGCCAGCAGCTTTGGGCGGGCTGAGCAGTTCTTC	CASSFGRAEQFF
TRBD1	TRBV4-2	.	TRBJ2-7	TGTGCCAGCAGCAACCCGGGACAGGGGGCCTACGAGCAGTACTTC	CASSNPGQGAYEQYF
.	TRBV2	medium-sized	TRBJ2-7	TGTGCCAGCGCGGAGGGACCCTACGAGCAGTACTTC	CASAEGPYEQYF
TRBD1	TRBV5-1	.	TRBJ1-5	TGCGCCAGCAGCTTGGGACAGGGCGATCAGCCCCAGCATTTT	CASSLGQGDQPQHF
TRBD1	TRBV7-2	.	TRBJ1-2	TGTGCCAGCAGCTTGGGACAGGGTCTGGGACGGTATGGCTACACCTTC	CASSLGQGLGRYGYTF
TRBD1	TRBV27	.	TRBJ1-1	TGTGCCAGCAGTTCCGGGACAGATTTTCGATGGAACACTGAAGCTTTCTTT	CASSSGTDFRWNTEAFF
TRBD1	TRBV5-1	.	TRBJ1-1	TGCGCCAGCAGCACCTGGACAGGGGGTAACACTGAAGCTTTCTTT	CASSTWTGGNTEAFF
.	TRBV7-2	.	TRBJ2-7	TGTGCCAGCAGCCTAAGGACTAGAGGGGGATACGAGCAGTACTTC	CASSLRTRGGYEQYF
TRBD2	TRBV28	few	TRBJ2-1	TGTGCCAGCAGTTTATCCGGGACTAGCGGGGCCAATGAGCAGTTCTTC	CASSLSGTSGANEQFF
TRBD1	TRBV7-6	.	TRBJ2-1	TGTGCCAGCAGCTTAGCGGACAGGGGGTCAGAGGGAGCGCAGTTCTTC	CASSLADRGSEGAQFF
TRBD1	TRBV7-9	once	TRBJ1-1	TGTGCCAGCAGCCTAGGGGGCTTGAAAACTGAAGCTTTCTTT	CASSLGGLKTEAFF
TRBD1	TRBV28	.	TRBJ1-2	TGTGCCAGCAGTCAATCCGGGACAGCCTACGGCTACACCTTC	CASSQSGTAYGYTF
.	TRBV2	.	TRBJ2-7	TGTGCCAGCAGTGTAGCGAGGTCGTTAGACTACGAGCAGTACTTC	CASSVARSLDYEQYF
.	TRBV7-9	few	TRBJ2-7	TGTGCCAGCAGCCACGGAGGGGACTACGAGCAGTACTTC	CASSHGGDYEQYF
.	TRBV5-1	.	TRBJ2-7	TGCGCCAGCAGCTTAAAGCGGATGACCTACGAGCAGTACTTC	CASSLKRMTYEQYF
.	TRBV28	.	TRBJ1-4	TGTGCCAGCAGTTTATGGAGCGGGGCGGCTAATGAAAAACTGTTTTTT	CASSLWSGAANEKLFF
.	TRBV4-1	.	TRBJ1-2	TGCGCCAGCAGCCAAGGGACAGCCTATGGCTACACCTTC	CASSQGTAYGYTF
TRBD1	TRBV6-6	medium-sized	TRBJ2-7	TGTGCCAGCAGTTACTCTGGGACAGGAGGTTACGAGCAGTACTTC	CASSYSGTGGYEQYF
.	TRBV9	.	TRBJ2-1	TGTGCCAGCAGCGCTAGCGCTTCCTACAATGAGCAGTTCTTC	CASSASASYNEQFF
TRBD1	TRBV27	medium-sized	TRBJ2-7	TGTGCCAGCAGTTTACGGGACAGGCGTCTGTACTTC	CASSLRDRRLYF
.	TRBV4-1	.	TRBJ2-7	TGCGCCAGCAGCCAGACCCGAAACGACCCCCCGACTGAGCAGTACTTC	CASSQTRNDPPTEQYF
.	TRBV18	.	TRBJ2-7	TGTGCCAGCTCACCCACGGGAAGCTACCACTACGAGCAGTACTTC	CASSPTGSYHYEQYF
.	TRBV7-9	.	TRBJ2-7	TGTGCCAGCAGCATGGGAGGAGGGGGCGACGAGCAGTACTTC	CASSMGGGGDEQYF
.	TRBV7-6	.	TRBJ2-7	TGTGCCAGCAGCTTAGGGCCCCTTCAGGACTACGAGCAGTACTTC	CASSLGPLQDYEQYF
.	TRBV4-2	.	TRBJ1-1	TGTGCCAGCAGCTTTGGACAAGAAGCTTTCTTT	CASSFGQEAFF
TRBD2	TRBV2	once	TRBJ2-1	TGTGCCAGCAAGGCGGGAGGGAGCTCCTACAATGAGCAGTTCTTC	CASKAGGSSYNEQFF
TRBD1	TRBV28	.	TRBJ1-1	TGTGCCAGCAGTTTTGACCAAAGACAGGGGGCCCGAGCTTTCTTT	CASSFDQRQGARAFF
TRBD2	TRBV5-8	.	TRBJ2-7	TGTGCCAGCAGCTCTAGGACTAGCGGGTTCTACGAGCAGTACTTC	CASSSRTSGFYEQYF
.	TRBV7-6	.	TRBJ2-7	TGTGCCAGCAGCTTAATGGGAGGGGGGTTGGCCGAGCAGTACTTC	CASSLMGGGLAEQYF
.	TRBV30	.	TRBJ1-1	TGTGCCTGGAATAGCCAGAACACTGAAGCTTTCTTT	CAWNSQNTEAFF
.	TRBV2	.	TRBJ2-7	TGTGCCGTCACGGGGCGGGATTCCTACGAGCAGTACTTC	CAVTGRDSYEQYF
TRBD1	TRBV25-1	.	TRBJ1-5	TGTGCCAGCAGTGGGACAGGTAGCAATCAGCCCCAGCATTTT	CASSGTGSNQPQHF
.	TRBV30	.	TRBJ1-5	TGTGCCTGGAGTGAGGGAGGAGGTCAGCCCCAGCATTTT	CAWSEGGGQPQHF
.	TRBV7-7	few	TRBJ2-7	TGTGCTAGCAGCTTAGCGAATGGGGCCGAGCAGTACTTC	CASSLANGAEQYF
TRBD2	TRBV4-1	.	TRBJ2-1	TGCGCCAGCAGCCATTCTCCGGCTAGCGGGGACTACAATGAGCAGTTCTTC	CASSHSPASGDYNEQFF
.	TRBV19	.	TRBJ2-1	TGTGCCAGTAGGAACCTAGCCTACAATGAGCAGTTCTTC	CASRNLAYNEQFF
TRBD1	TRBV29-1	.	TRBJ2-1	TGCAGCGTTGAGGGGACAGAAGTGGGCAATGAGCAGTTCTTC	CSVEGTEVGNEQFF
TRBD2	TRBV30	few	TRBJ2-7	TGTGCCAGTAGTAGGACTAGCGGGAGCCTGGACGAGCAGTACTTC	CASSRTSGSLDEQYF
.	TRBV28	few	TRBJ1-1	TGTGCCAGCAGTTTAACGGTCGGGAACACTGAAGCTTTCTTT	CASSLTVGNTEAFF